This T cell receptor (beta chain) was identified in a study of immune evolution from preneoplasia to lung adenocarcinoma. Broader study findings: From normal lung to invasive adenocarcinoma, top clone frequencies appeared to decrease.

Some clones are missing from TCRdb's copy, which holds only in-frame ones; the method was immunoSEQ multiplex PCR. The data show about 9,400 clones, with about 90% seen just once and 2.3% held by the top ten. The length of the CDR3 is 14 residues. V was clipped by 1 base and J by 0 bases, with 5 bases between them. The germline CDR1 and CDR2 sequences are SGHRS and YFSETQ. Details on this clone: The antigen remains undetermined.

Nucleic acids came from premalignant or tumor cells enriched by macro-dissection. The rearrangement uses TRBV5-1 and TRBJ1-3; no clear D. Specimen: FFPE invasive lung adenocarcinoma tissue. This TCR was recovered from a person aged 65 to 79 with invasive lung adenocarcinoma. In nucleotides, the CDR3 is TGCGCCAGCAGCTTGCGGAGCTCTGGAAACACCATATATTTT. Residues: CASSLRSSGNTIYF.